This TCR beta chain was recovered during a study of cytomegalovirus exposure and HLA in healthy donors. Study-level findings and limits: Later genetic work tied a missense DCLRE1C variant to beta-chain V and J trimming. Later analysis suggested most CMV-associated TCR beta chains were HLA-restricted.

Between the trimmed V and J ends, which lost 6 bases and 2 bases, there was a span of 17 bases. This CDR3 region has 15 residues. Germline values: CDR1 GTSNPN, CDR2 SVGIG (reference sequence). On this clone: Its target is unknown.

Primers for the PCR totalled 60 Vbeta and 13 Jbeta. Assay used: immunoSEQ multiplex PCR; TCRdb lists only in-frame clones, some missing. The table shows some 86,000 clones, with roughly 70% occurring only once. Sequenced input: PBMCs. This receptor was identified in a young man in good health and CMV-seronegative. The chain couples TRBV30 to TRBJ1-5; a possible D gene is TRBD1 (6 bases). The CDR3 loop reads CACDCNPGGNQPQHF. CDR3 DNA: TGTGCCTGTGATTGTAACCCAGGGGGCAATCAGCCCCAGCATTTT.